These 29 T cell receptor beta chains share one sample of origin, sequenced in a study of T-cell memory formation after mild COVID-19. TCRdb re-called the 5' RACE reads through MiXCR, storing one row per CDR3 protein. Among about 390,000 distinct CDR3 sequences, 16% were seen once, and the ten largest hold 20% to 25%. The sequenced sample consisted of PBMCs or a T cell subset sorted from them (not recorded which). The receptors come from a man aged 18 to 30 who had mild COVID-19 (a few samples of this study predate the infection). Cell type and time point are not known.

This sequence joins TRBV4-3 and TRBJ2-3, with D unclear. V was cut by 4 bases and J by 6 bases, with 14 bases left in between. Germline V CDR1 and CDR2: LGHNA, YSLEER. The CDR3 contains 14 residues. The CDR3 loop reads CASSPEVPRDTQYF. CDR3 bases: TGCGCCAGCAGCCCAGAGGTACCGCGGGATACGCAGTATTTT.

This chain connects TRBV6-2 or TRBV6-3 to TRBJ2-5; D unresolved. Germline V gene data show CDR1 as MNHEY and CDR2 as SVGEGT. The CDR3 is 13 amino acids. With 5 bases removed from V and 7 bases from J, the gap between germline ends came to 14 bases. The CDR3 nucleotides read TGTGCCAGCAGTCGGAGTGGTATCGGGACCCAGTACTTC. This encodes CASSRSGIGTQYF.

The table lists this clonotype with many counts. The chain combines TRBV5-1 with TRBJ2-5; 10 nucleotides line up with TRBD1. Germline V CDR1 and CDR2: SGHRS, YFSETQ. V was clipped by 0 bases and J by 3 bases; unmatched bases: 2. This CDR3 is 15 amino acids long. The CDR3 protein is CASSLAGTGEETQYF. CDR3 sequence (DNA): TGCGCCAGCAGCTTGGCTGGGACAGGGGAAGAGACCCAGTACTTC. The entire variable domain, with the rest obtained from reference TRBV5-1 and TRBJ2-5, is as follows: KAGVTQTPRYLIKTRGQQVTLSCSPISGHRSVSWYQQTPGQGLQFLFEYFSETQRNKGNFPGRFSGRQFSNSRSEMNVSTLELGDSALYLCASSLAGTGEETQYFGPGTRLLVL.

The chain has TRBV9 and TRBJ1-6, with D possibly matching TRBD1 (6 bases). The CDR3 runs 14 residues. Deletions cut 6 bases from V and 10 bases from J, with 17 bases between. Looked up from germline, CDR1 is SGDLS and CDR2 is YYNGEE. CDR3: CASTRGGGVSPLHF. CDR3 DNA sequence: TGTGCCAGCACACGGGGGGGCGGGGTATCACCCCTCCACTTT.

This clonotype appeared a few times. The rearrangement joins TRBV2 to TRBJ1-5, with a tentative D call TRBD1 (6 bases). V lost 6 bases, J lost 5 bases, and 11 bases lay in between. Germline assignment: CDR1 SNHLY and CDR2 FYNNEI. This CDR3 is built from 13 residues. The CDR3 sequence is CASRQGRDQPQHF. The DNA of the CDR3 is TGTGCCAGCAGACAGGGTCGTGATCAGCCCCAGCATTTT.

The chain has TRBV5-1 and TRBJ2-2; D is unresolved. Trimming removed 0 bases at V and 4 bases at J, with 10 bases between. The CDR3 runs to 15 residues. The germline CDR1 and CDR2 sequences are SGHRS and YFSETQ. CDR3 in DNA: TGCGCCAGCAGCTTGGTAGGGCTCAGCACCGGGGAGCTGTTTTTT. It yields the protein CASSLVGLSTGELFF.

This clonotype was observed a handful of times. The chain joins TRBV7-8 to TRBJ2-7; TRBD2 matches at 11 bases. The CDR3 covers 16 residues. With 1 base clipped from V and 5 bases from J, the junction kept 7 bases outside the gene matches. Looked up from germline, CDR1 is SGHVS and CDR2 is FQNEAQ. CDR3 loop: CASSLVGSGGAHEQYV. CDR3 coding DNA: TGTGCCAGCAGCTTAGTCGGTAGCGGGGGGGCACACGAGCAGTACGTC.

This chain uses TRBV6-5 with TRBJ2-1; D is possibly TRBD1 (5 bases). This CDR3 is built from 13 residues. Trimming shortened V by 2 bases and J by 6 bases, and 8 bases separated the two germline ends. Germline CDR1 is MNHEY and CDR2 is SVGAGI. This CDR3 reads CASSYRQGNEQFF. The CDR3 DNA sequence: TGTGCCAGCAGTTACCGGCAGGGCAATGAGCAGTTCTTC.

This clonotype has a handful of counts. This sequence joins TRBV5-1 and TRBJ1-6; the match to TRBD1 covers 8 bases. This CDR3 has 15 amino acids. V was pared by 4 bases and J by 9 bases, with 9 bases of the junction left unmatched. The germline CDR1 and CDR2 sequences are SGHRS and YFSETQ. The CDR3 here is CASSTGQGLGSPLHF. CDR3 nucleotides: TGCGCCAGCAGCACAGGACAGGGTTTGGGTTCACCCCTCCACTTT.

V is TRBV9 and J is TRBJ2-3; D could derive from TRBD1 or TRBD2 (5 bases each). The V gene's germline CDR1 is SGDLS and CDR2 YYNGEE. V was trimmed by 0 bases and J by 2 bases, leaving 10 bases between them. The CDR3 runs 15 residues. CDR3 nucleotides: TGTGCCAGCAGCGTAGGGTGGGGGTCCACAGATACGCAGTATTTT. This gives the protein CASSVGWGSTDTQYF.

Remarks on this clonotype: The CDR3 ends on some other residue instead of the conserved phenylalanine or tryptophan, so this is likely a read error. No DNA is shown, since the ends of the CDR3 on it are uncertain; the CDR3 is the one TCRdb lists. The genes are TRBV12-3 or TRBV12-4 and TRBJ1-5; the table calls TRBD1, which could not be checked here. The CDR3 is 12 residues long, counting both termini. The chain's CDR3 is CASSRGRDRSFL.

This clonotype was observed a handful of times. V usage is TRBV12-3 or TRBV12-4 and J usage is TRBJ2-3, with D unclear. The CDR3 contains 16 residues. The V gene lost 3 bases and the J gene lost 0 bases, with 13 bases spanning the gap. The CDR3 protein is CASSLDQPASTDTQYF. The DNA for the CDR3 is TGTGCCAGCAGTTTGGACCAGCCCGCTAGCACAGATACGCAGTATTTT.

Many counts were recorded for this clonotype. The chain recombines TRBV6-5 with TRBJ2-5; D uncertain. Germline CDR1 and CDR2: MNHEY and SVGAGI. The CDR3 extends over 11 amino acids. Trimming pared 1 base from V and 5 bases from J, leaving 2 bases between. The CDR3 spells CASSYFETQYF. Written as DNA, the CDR3 is TGTGCCAGCAGTTACTTCGAGACCCAGTACTTC.

The table lists this clonotype with a few counts. The chain carries TRBV4-1 and TRBJ2-1, with D perhaps matching TRBD1 or TRBD2 (5 bases each). With 7 bases removed from V and 2 bases from J, the gap between germline ends came to 12 bases. Germline CDR1 MGHRA, CDR2 YSYEKL. This CDR3 has 14 residues. CDR3 sequence: CASTGTGTYNEQFF. The CDR3 DNA reads as TGCGCCAGCACCGGGACCGGGACCTACAATGAGCAGTTCTTC.

To note about this clonotype: One junction end disagrees with the germline gene, perhaps due to a read error. CDR3 sequence: CSLEKEGPTDTQYF. CDR3 nucleotides: TGCAGCCTTGAAAAGGAAGGACCCACAGATACGCAGTATTTT. The chain has TRBV29-1 and TRBJ2-3, with D unclear. Germline CDR1 and CDR2: SQVTM and ANQGSEA. The CDR3 runs to 14 residues.

The J gene is TRBJ2-5, the V gene TRBV7-2; TRBD2 matches 10 bases. This CDR3 has 15 amino acids. Germline loops: CDR1 SGHTA, CDR2 FQGNSA. The trim removed 5 bases at V and 4 bases at J, leaving 7 bases unmatched. The CDR3 protein is CASSIQRGGGETQYF. The CDR3 bases are TGTGCCAGCAGCATTCAGCGGGGGGGCGGAGAGACCCAGTACTTC.

The gene calls are TRBV4-3 and TRBJ1-6; 7 bases match TRBD1. Losses at the gene ends were 0 bases for V and 9 bases for J; bases not matched to a gene: 5. From germline, CDR1 is LGHNA and CDR2 YSLEER. The CDR3 spans 15 residues. The chain's CDR3 is CASSQEPDRASPLHF. The CDR3 DNA is TGCGCCAGCAGCCAAGAACCAGACAGGGCTTCACCCCTCCACTTT.

The chain is built from TRBV5-1 and TRBJ2-5, with 13 bases aligning to TRBD2. There are 15 residues in the CDR3. CDR1 and CDR2 from the germline V gene are SGHRS and YFSETQ. Trimming at V came to 7 bases and at J to 4 bases, leaving 7 bases not matched to a gene. The CDR3 DNA reads TGCGCCAGCGCCGAACTAGCGGGGGGGCGAGAGACCCAGTACTTC. It translates to CASAELAGGRETQYF.

J is TRBJ1-2 and V is TRBV10-3; no definite D call. Trimming pared 8 bases from V and 3 bases from J, leaving 13 bases between. Germline values: CDR1 ENHRY, CDR2 SYGVKD. This CDR3 is built from 13 residues. CDR3 amino acids: CAIPRSTDYGYTF. DNA of the CDR3: TGTGCCATCCCCCGCTCTACTGACTATGGCTACACCTTC.

The chain carries TRBV7-2 and TRBJ1-5, with D uncertain. Deletions cut 1 base from V and 3 bases from J, with 10 bases between. Germline V gives CDR1 SGHTA, CDR2 FQGNSA. This CDR3 has 15 residues. The CDR3 DNA is TGTGCCAGCAGCTTAGAGTGGGGTACCAATCAGCCCCAGCATTTT. It codes for CASSLEWGTNQPQHF. The full variable domain, its missing parts supplied by reference TRBV7-2 and TRBJ1-5, is GAGVSQSPSNKVTEKGKDVELRCDPISGHTALYWYRQSLGQGLEFLIYFQGNSAPDKSGLPSDRFSAERTGGSVSTLTIQRTQQEDSAVYLCASSLEWGTNQPQHFGDGTRLSIL.

This clonotype has more than one count but fewer than ten. This chain links TRBV6-5 with TRBJ2-5, with 7 bases lining up with TRBD1. The CDR3 loop spans 15 amino acids. Germline V gene sequence: CDR1 MNHEY, CDR2 SVGAGI. V was pared by 0 bases and J by 2 bases, with 3 bases of the junction left unmatched. The CDR3 DNA is TGTGCCAGCAGTTACTCCCCGACAGGGCAAGAGACCCAGTACTTC. As protein: CASSYSPTGQETQYF.

This chain links TRBV7-8 with TRBJ1-6; D is undetermined. CDR1 and CDR2 from the germline V gene are SGHVS and FQNEAQ. V was clipped by 1 base and J by 6 bases, with 13 bases between them. This CDR3 spans 16 amino acids. CDR3 DNA sequence: TGTGCCAGCAGCTTAGTCAGCCTTAAACCTAATTCACCCCTCCACTTT. It encodes CASSLVSLKPNSPLHF.

This clonotype was found a few times. The chain joins TRBV12-3 or TRBV12-4 to TRBJ1-1; D not certain. The CDR3 covers 14 residues. The germline V and J ends were trimmed by 3 bases and 1 base, with 9 bases remaining between them. For the CDR3, the DNA is TGTGCCAGCAGTTTGAGACCCTCGAACACTGAAGCTTTCTTT. It translates to CASSLRPSNTEAFF.

In its sample, this clonotype was seen a few times. The chain uses TRBV7-3 and TRBJ2-2, with 7 positions matching TRBD2. The germline gives CDR1 SGHTA, CDR2 FQGTGA. V shed 8 bases, J shed 0 bases, and the junction held 3 bases outside the gene matches. The CDR3 has 14 amino acids. CDR3 bases: TGTGCCAGCGCCCGGGGGGCGAACACCGGGGAGCTGTTTTTT. It yields the protein CASARGANTGELFF.

In its sample, this clonotype was seen many times. Mismatch with germline at one junction end may stem from a read error. This chain links TRBV12-3 or TRBV12-4 with TRBJ1-5, with 7 bases that match TRBD1. The CDR3 loop spans 13 amino acids. The CDR3: CASSLGQNQPQHF. The CDR3 nucleotides are TGCGCCAGCAGCCTGGGACAGAATCAGCCCCAGCATTTT.

This clonotype was counted only a few times. This chain uses TRBV9 with TRBJ2-1, with D tentatively TRBD1 or TRBD2 (5 bases each). This CDR3 contains 19 residues. Trimming shortened V by 4 bases and J by 9 bases, and 32 bases separated the two germline ends. CDR1 is SGDLS and CDR2 is YYNGEE in the germline V gene. This CDR3 reads CASSSTGTPHNPEGPEQFF. Written as DNA, the CDR3 is TGTGCCAGCAGCTCCACCGGGACGCCCCACAATCCAGAGGGACCTGAGCAGTTCTTC.

The V and J genes are TRBV5-4 and TRBJ1-2; no clear D gene. The CDR3 loop spans 14 amino acids. The ends were cut back, 4 bases at V and 3 bases at J, with 13 bases in the middle. Germline-derived CDR1 and CDR2 are SGHNT and YYREEE (reference sequence). CDR3 region: CASSGPPAYYGYTF. The CDR3 coding sequence is TGTGCCAGCAGCGGGCCCCCTGCTTACTATGGCTACACCTTC.

This clonotype was seen only a few times. This chain uses TRBV3-2 with TRBJ2-7; the D call in the table, TRBD2, was not verified against the DNA. TRBV3-2 represents a pseudogene. This CDR3 spans 15 amino acids. The CDR3 reads CASSHQAGLAYEQYV. CDR3 bases: TGTGCCAGCAGCCACCAAGCGGGGCTAGCTTACGAGCAGTACGTC.

This clonotype was counted only a few times. The chain recombines TRBV9 with TRBJ1-2; 7 bases fit TRBD1. This CDR3 has 14 residues. Germline V gene sequence: CDR1 SGDLS, CDR2 YYNGEE. V shed 1 base and J 4 bases; nucleotides not matched to a gene: 4. In DNA form, the CDR3 reads TGTGCCAGCAGCGTACAAGGGGGCGGCTATGGCTACACCTTC. It codes for CASSVQGGGYGYTF.